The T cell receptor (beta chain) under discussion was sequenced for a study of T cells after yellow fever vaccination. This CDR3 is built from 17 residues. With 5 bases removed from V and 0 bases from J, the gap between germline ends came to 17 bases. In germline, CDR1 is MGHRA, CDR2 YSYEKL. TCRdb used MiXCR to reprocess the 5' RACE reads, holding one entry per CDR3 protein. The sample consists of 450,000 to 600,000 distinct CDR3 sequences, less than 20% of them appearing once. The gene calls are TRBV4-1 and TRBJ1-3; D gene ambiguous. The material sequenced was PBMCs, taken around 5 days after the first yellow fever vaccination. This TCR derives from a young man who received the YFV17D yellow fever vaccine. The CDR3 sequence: CASSREGSVFSGNTIYF. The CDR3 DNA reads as TGCGCCAGCAGCAGAGAGGGCAGTGTCTTCTCTGGAAACACCATATATTTT.